This T cell receptor (beta chain) was sequenced for a study of blood T cell repertoires in COVID-19. Study-wide background: The United States, Italy and Spain supplied acute and convalescent COVID-19 samples.

CDR1 is MDHEN and CDR2 is SYDVKM in the germline V gene. CDR3 size: 13 residues. V was shortened by 6 bases and J by 4 bases, with 12 bases between the two germline ends. In the original processing: Amplification of reference gene primers was used by the study to estimate nucleated cell counts. Assay used: immunoSEQ multiplex PCR; TCRdb lists only in-frame clones, some missing. V, J and clone size are those of that table, while D and trimming were read from the DNA. The profile shows under 200,000 clones, more than 75% of them singletons. The clonotype originates from a man aged 18 to 29 with active or convalescent COVID-19. V is TRBV28 and J is TRBJ1-2; possibly TRBD1 for D (5 bases). The sequenced material came from peripheral blood. The CDR3 reads CASRAGGGYGYTF. In DNA form, the CDR3 reads TGTGCCAGCAGAGCCGGGGGGGGCTATGGCTACACCTTC.